The subject of this entry is one T cell receptor beta chain. The antigen is undetermined. The same CDR3 can be traced to other DNA sequences in this sample. The CDR3 is 15 residues long. V lost 3 bases, J lost 2 bases, and 17 bases lay in between. Looked up from germline, CDR1 is GTSNPN and CDR2 is SVGIG (reference sequence). Clones were read by immunoSEQ multiplex PCR, and TCRdb kept only the in-frame ones, dropping some. Found here are under 250,000 clones, 75% to 90% of them singletons; the top ten hold roughly 5.4%. The data originate from a study of cytomegalovirus exposure and HLA in healthy donors. Study-wide results and caveats: As was reported, the classifier diagnosed cytomegalovirus status with high specificity and sensitivity. Researchers catalogued roughly 170 TCR beta chains as cytomegalovirus-associated.

The chain carries TRBV30 and TRBJ2-7, with a weak D call TRBD2 (7 bases). This clonotype was sampled from a woman under 30 in good health and CMV-seronegative. The sequenced material came from PBMCs. The DNA for the CDR3 is TGTGCCTGGAGGGGGCAGGGAGGGGGTACCTACGAGCAGTACTTC. Residues: CAWRGQGGGTYEQYF.